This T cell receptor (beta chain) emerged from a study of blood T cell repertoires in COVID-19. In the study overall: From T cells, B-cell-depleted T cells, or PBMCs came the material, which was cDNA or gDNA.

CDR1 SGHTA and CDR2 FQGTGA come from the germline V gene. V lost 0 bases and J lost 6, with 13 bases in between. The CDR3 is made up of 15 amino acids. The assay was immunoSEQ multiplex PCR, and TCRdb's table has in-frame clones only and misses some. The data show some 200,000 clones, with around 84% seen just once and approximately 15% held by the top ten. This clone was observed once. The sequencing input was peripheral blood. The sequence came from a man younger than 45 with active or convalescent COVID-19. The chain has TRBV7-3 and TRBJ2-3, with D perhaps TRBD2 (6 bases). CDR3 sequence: CASSLTAGKRDTQYF. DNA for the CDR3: TGTGCCAGCAGCTTAACAGCGGGTAAAAGGGATACGCAGTATTTT.